This entry lists 18 T cell receptor beta chains sequenced from one sample in a study of beta chain features in type 1 diabetes. Since all of the isolated RNA was reverse transcribed, expressed TCRB transcripts were what got sequenced. The table came from immunoSEQ multiplex PCR; TCRdb's copy has only in-frame clones and leaves some out. The data contain about 340,000 clones, approximately 8.2% of them singletons. The specimen was central memory CD4+ T cells from blood. All receptors derive from a woman between 18 and 30 years old in good health.

This clone was seen only once. A read error is likely, as this CDR3 ends without the conserved phenylalanine or tryptophan. The DNA is left out, because the CDR3 cannot be placed on it with certainty; the CDR3 is given as TCRdb lists it. This chain connects TRBV6-5 to TRBJ1-3. The V gene's germline CDR1 is MNHEY and CDR2 SVGAGI. From its first to its last residue, the CDR3 has 11 amino acids. CDR3 protein: CASSYEKGREV.

The chain is built from TRBV29-1 and TRBJ2-1; 8 nucleotides match TRBD1. The CDR3 is 16 amino acids. The J segment lost 7 bases and the V segment lost 4 bases, leaving 15 bases of the junction unmatched. Germline CDR1 SQVTM, CDR2 ANQGSEA. Here the CDR3 reads CSVVPLRGRLSNEQFF. The CDR3 nucleotides are TGCAGCGTTGTTCCCCTCAGGGGGCGTTTGAGTAATGAGCAGTTCTTC.

This clone was picked up a small number of times. This rearrangement joins TRBV10-2 to TRBJ2-7; the D is unclear. Deletions cut 4 bases from V and 3 bases from J, with 7 bases between. This CDR3 is built from 12 residues. CDR1 and CDR2 from the germline V gene are WSHSY and SAAADI. The DNA of the CDR3 is TGCGCCAGCAGTGTGGTTGTCTACGAGCAGTACTTC. It translates to CASSVVVYEQYF.

In this sample, this clone turned up a few times. The DNA for the CDR3 is TGTGCCAGCAGCCCCACCCTGTCATACAATGAGCAGTTCTTC. Amino acid sequence: CASSPTLSYNEQFF. The chain links TRBV7-2 to TRBJ2-1; no clear D gene. The CDR3 is 14 amino acids. Germline CDR1 is SGHTA and CDR2 is FQGNSA. Trimming cost V 5 bases and J 4 bases, with 12 bases left between them.

The chain uses TRBV11-2 and TRBJ2-5; 14 positions match TRBD2. Trimming at V came to 2 bases and at J to 5 bases, leaving 4 bases not matched to a gene. This CDR3 is 16 amino acids long. Germline values: CDR1 SGHAT, CDR2 FQNNGV. For the CDR3, the DNA is TGTGCCAGCAGCTTAATGACTAGCGGGAGGGGTGAGACCCAGTACTTC. Its protein is CASSLMTSGRGETQYF. The whole variable domain, filled in from reference TRBV11-2 and TRBJ2-5, reads EAGVAQSPRYKIIEKRQSVAFWCNPISGHATLYWYQQILGQGPKLLIQFQNNGVVDDSQLPKDRFSAERLKGVDSTLKIQPAKLEDSAVYLCASSLMTSGRGETQYFGPGTRLLVL.

There are many counts of this clone. This rearrangement joins TRBV7-3 to TRBJ2-3; 7 nucleotides line up with TRBD1. The V gene end was trimmed by 3 bases and the J gene end by 6 bases; junction bases not matched to a gene: 3. In germline, CDR1 is SGHTA, CDR2 FQGTGA. This CDR3 contains 13 residues. CDR3 coding DNA: TGTGCCAGCAGCTTGGACAGGTCCGATACGCAGTATTTT. The encoded protein is CASSLDRSDTQYF.

The table lists this clone with a few counts. V gene TRBV28 combines with J gene TRBJ2-1; no reliable D call. Germline V lookup: CDR1 MDHEN, CDR2 SYDVKM. V gave up 4 bases and J gave up 5 bases, with 12 bases separating them. This CDR3 region has 14 residues. The CDR3 loop reads CASSYLQVDNEQFF. The CDR3 DNA is TGTGCCAGCAGTTATCTTCAGGTAGACAATGAGCAGTTCTTC.

This clone has a count of ten or more. This chain links TRBV7-2 with TRBJ2-7; 9 nucleotides line up with TRBD1. Trimming at V came to 1 base and at J to 3 bases, leaving 1 base not matched to a gene. CDR1 and CDR2 (germline): SGHTA, FQGNSA. The CDR3 length is 14 residues. The CDR3 DNA reads as TGTGCCAGCAGCTTAGAGACAGGGGGCTACGAGCAGTACTTC. Translation gives CASSLETGGYEQYF. The full variable domain, its missing parts supplied by reference TRBV7-2 and TRBJ2-7, is GAGVSQSPSNKVTEKGKDVELRCDPISGHTALYWYRQSLGQGLEFLIYFQGNSAPDKSGLPSDRFSAERTGGSVSTLTIQRTQQEDSAVYLCASSLETGGYEQYFGPGTRLTVT.

The sample holds a few counts of this clone. CDR3 in amino acids: CASRPTNTDTQYF. The CDR3 nucleotides are TGTGCCAGCAGACCGACAAACACAGATACGCAGTATTTT. The V gene is TRBV5-4, the J gene TRBJ2-3; the D is unclear. Looked up from germline, CDR1 is SGHNT and CDR2 is YYREEE (reference sequence). Trimming left V 5 bases short and J 2 bases short, with 9 bases between. This CDR3 region has 13 residues.

This clone was observed a handful of times. V usage is TRBV28 and J usage is TRBJ2-1; D is tentatively TRBD1 or TRBD2 (5 bases each). Germline CDR1 reads MDHEN; CDR2 reads SYDVKM. V was pared by 8 bases and J by 6 bases, with 20 bases between. CDR3 size: 15 residues. The CDR3 coding sequence is TGTGCCAGCCGTATAGGTGGCCAGAGGGGCAATGAGCAGTTCTTC. Protein product: CASRIGGQRGNEQFF.

V gene TRBV10-3 combines with J gene TRBJ2-3; TRBD2 aligns across 11 bases. The V gene end was trimmed by 8 bases and the J gene end by 4 bases; junction bases not matched to a gene: 2. Germline values: CDR1 ENHRY, CDR2 SYGVKD. The CDR3 sequence is 13 residues long. The CDR3 sequence is CAIGTSGSDTQYF. In nucleotides, the CDR3 is TGTGCCATCGGGACTAGCGGCTCAGATACGCAGTATTTT.

This clone appeared a few times. The missing conserved phenylalanine or tryptophan at the end of this CDR3 makes a read error likely. It is unclear where the CDR3 begins or ends on the DNA, so no DNA is shown, and the CDR3 is as TCRdb lists it. The rearrangement links TRBV7-2 to TRBJ2-4; whether TRBD1, the table's D call, matches the DNA was not checked. Germline values: CDR1 SGHTA, CDR2 FQGNSA. From its first to its last residue, the CDR3 has 13 amino acids. The CDR3 region is CASSLTAGTVLVV.

Ten or more counts support this clone. The rearrangement links TRBV14 to TRBJ2-5; TRBD1 or TRBD2 may be the D gene (5 bases each). V was shortened by 1 base and J by 5 bases, with 14 bases between the two germline ends. Germline CDR1 reads SGHDN; CDR2 reads FVKESK. This CDR3 is 15 amino acids long. CDR3 region: CASSQGGASSETQYF. CDR3 nucleotide sequence: TGTGCCAGCAGCCAAGGTGGGGCTAGCTCGGAGACCCAGTACTTC.

This clone was detected only a few times. V and J are TRBV21-1 and TRBJ2-1; the table's D call, TRBD2, was not checked against the DNA. TRBV21-1 is described as a pseudogene. The CDR3 is 16 amino acids. The DNA of the CDR3 is TGTGCCAGCAGCCAGACTAGCGGGAGGGCCGCGGATGAGCAGTTCTTC. Protein: CASSQTSGRAADEQFF.

This clone was seen more than once but under ten times. The chain combines TRBV6-5 with TRBJ2-7; D perhaps matches TRBD1 (6 bases). This CDR3 is 14 amino acids long. The V end was cut by 6 bases, the J end by 4 bases, with 16 bases between. Per germline, CDR1 MNHEY and CDR2 SVGAGI. The CDR3 reads CASRNSGERYEQYF. The CDR3 DNA is TGTGCCAGCAGAAATTCAGGGGAGAGATACGAGCAGTACTTC.

In its sample, this clone was seen a few times. The CDR3, as DNA: TGTGCCAGCAGCTTAGGGATCGGGACTAGCGACACAGATACGCAGTATTTT. Translated: CASSLGIGTSDTDTQYF. The V call is TRBV7-9, the J call TRBJ2-3; 10 positions agree with TRBD2. The CDR3 length is 17 residues. Germline trimming cut 1 base from V and 2 bases from J; bases unmatched to any gene: 6. Germline loops: CDR1 SEHNR, CDR2 FQNEAQ (reference sequence).

The chain joins TRBV28 to TRBJ2-3, with 12 bases identical to TRBD2. CDR1 is MDHEN and CDR2 is SYDVKM in the germline V gene. Trimming cost V 5 bases and J 5 bases; bases outside gene matches: 11. This CDR3 comprises 17 residues. The DNA for the CDR3 is TGTGCCAGCAGTAGCCCCTCTAGCGGGAGGGTTGAAGATACGCAGTATTTT. It encodes CASSSPSSGRVEDTQYF.

The J gene is TRBJ2-2, the V gene TRBV2; 13 nucleotides match TRBD2. CDR1 and CDR2 from the germline V gene are SNHLY and FYNNEI. This CDR3 contains 15 residues. After removal of 6 bases from V and 4 bases from J, the junction contained 2 bases not matched to a gene. CDR3 in amino acids: CASRGLAGATGELFF. DNA of the CDR3: TGTGCCAGCAGAGGACTAGCGGGAGCCACCGGGGAGCTGTTTTTT.